A selection of T cell receptor beta chains follows, all from one sample in a study of shared clonotypes between healthy human individuals. Libraries were prepared by immunoSEQ multiplex PCR; TCRdb keeps only in-frame clonotypes and omits some of them. There are 1.6 million or so clones in the sample; roughly 96% occur only once, and roughly 1.2% lies in the top ten. The sequencing sample was made of naive CD4+ T cells sorted from blood. The source is a young man in good health. Both conserved end residues are trimmed from each CDR3.

TRBV28	TRBJ2-7	14	ASSSLVPTGVYEQY
TRBV5-1	TRBJ1-1	16	ASSSVPGAPGANTEAF
TRBV7-9	TRBJ2-1	17	ASSSGLAGVSSSYNEQF
TRBV18	TRBJ2-7	11	ASSPIPGYEQY
TRBV6-1	TRBJ2-3	12	ASRAEGKSDTQY
TRBV19	TRBJ2-7	10	AIGDAGEQQY
TRBV29-1	TRBJ2-7	11	SVVQDNSYEQY
TRBV2	TRBJ2-7	12	ASRDSGRGYEQY
TRBV4-2	TRBJ2-7	12	ASSRDRGFHEQY
TRBV18	TRBJ1-3	14	ASSPPLALSGNTIY
TRBV11-3	TRBJ2-1	14	ASSLALRATYNEQF
TRBV28	TRBJ1-1	12	ASRTDRVNTEAF
TRBV29-1	TRBJ2-5	13	SVEDLARGQGTQY
TRBV11-2	TRBJ2-5	14	ASRDISGRAVKTQY
TRBV28	TRBJ2-7	13	ASTRAGTGSYEQY
TRBV30	TRBJ2-7	16	AWSLTSGRSYGTYEQY
TRBV7-9	TRBJ2-7	11	ASSSVSTYEQY
TRBV28	TRBJ2-7	13	ASSSGTSGSYEQY
TRBV5-1	TRBJ1-5	13	ASRPSFGGNQPQH
TRBV30	TRBJ1-1	12	AWSVDRDGGRAF
TRBV18	TRBJ1-2	12	ASSPILGRGGYT
TRBV10-1	TRBJ2-2	12	ASSDGSNTGELF
TRBV6-5	TRBJ2-7	12	ASRSSWEGGEQY
TRBV4-1	TRBJ2-1	16	ASSQVQLAGGHNNEQF
TRBV6-1	TRBJ1-1	13	ASSLLQGANTEAF